These 10 T cell receptor beta chains were sequenced from one sample in a study of early T cells in non-severe SARS-CoV-2 infection. TCRdb recomputed calls from the 5' RACE reads with MiXCR, one row per CDR3 protein. The sample lists around 65,000 distinct CDR3 sequences, around 13% occurring once. The sample here was whole blood, taken at baseline. The receptors originated from an adult who was a healthcare worker with PCR-confirmed SARS-CoV-2 infection or an uninfected control (not recorded which).

CDR3 sequence (DNA): TGCGCCAGCAGCCATTCCGGGACAGGGACTGGCGAGCAGTACTTC. It specifies CASSHSGTGTGEQYF. The chain employs TRBV4-1 and TRBJ2-7; 9 bases are a match to TRBD1. V trimming: 3 bases; J trimming: 6 bases; junction bases outside the gene matches: 9. The CDR3 runs 15 residues. Per germline, CDR1 MGHRA and CDR2 YSYEKL.

V is TRBV2 and J is TRBJ2-2, with D possibly matching TRBD2 (6 bases). Germline V lookup: CDR1 SNHLY, CDR2 FYNNEI. V lost 8 bases, J lost 6 bases, and 25 bases lay in between. CDR3 length: 17 residues. CDR3 nucleotides: TGTGCCAGCCAGAGAAAAGGTGGCAGTACTAGCCCCGGGGAGCTGTTTTTT. The encoded protein is CASQRKGGSTSPGELFF.

This clonotype was observed many times. V gene TRBV29-1 combines with J gene TRBJ1-5; the D is unclear. The CDR3 totals 12 residues. Looked up from germline, CDR1 is SQVTM and CDR2 is ANQGSEA. The CDR3 coding sequence is TGCACGACTGGTAGATGGAATCAGCCCCAGCATTTT. Amino acids: CTTGRWNQPQHF.

This clonotype was counted many times. The rearrangement links TRBV20-1 to TRBJ2-1; TRBD1 matches 9 bases. V dropped 0 bases and J dropped 5; count of bases not matched to a gene: 11. In germline, CDR1 is DFQATT, CDR2 SNEGSKA (reference sequence). This CDR3 spans 17 amino acids. The CDR3 DNA sequence: TGCAGTGCTAGAGATCCGGGGCGGGACAGGGCTAACAATGAGCAGTTCTTC. It is translated as CSARDPGRDRANNEQFF.

This clonotype was detected many times. CDR3 in amino acids: CASRTSRGSDGYTF. The CDR3 DNA reads as TGTGCCAGTAGAACGTCTCGGGGTTCGGATGGCTACACCTTC. The chain joins TRBV19 to TRBJ1-2, with D unresolved. Trimming stripped 6 bases from V and 6 bases from J, with 17 bases between. Germline lookup yields CDR1 LNHDA and CDR2 SQIVND (reference sequence). The CDR3 runs 14 residues.

This clonotype was counted ten times or more. Mismatch with germline at one junction end may stem from a read error. V usage is TRBV7-7 and J usage is TRBJ2-2, with a possible D match to TRBD2 (6 bases). CDR3 size: 16 residues. Germline V gene sequence: CDR1 SSHAT, CDR2 FNYEAQ (reference sequence). CDR3 sequence (DNA): TGTGCTAGCAGCATTGGACTACCAGGCTCAGGCGGGGAGCTGTTTTTT. It codes for CASSIGLPGSGGELFF.

This clonotype appeared many times. This chain uses TRBV29-1 with TRBJ2-1; tentatively, D is TRBD2 (7 bases). CDR3 size: 15 residues. V was clipped by 1 base and J by 8 bases, with 18 bases between them. The germline gives CDR1 SQVTM, CDR2 ANQGSEA. The CDR3 DNA reads TGCAGCGTTGAAGGGGACTACAGGGCTTTCGATGAGCAGTTCTTC. It is translated as CSVEGDYRAFDEQFF.

This clonotype was seen only a few times. The chain has TRBV5-1 and TRBJ1-1, with D perhaps TRBD1 (6 bases). The CDR3 has 16 residues. The V and J ends lost 3 bases and 1 base respectively, with 16 bases between them. The germline gives CDR1 SGHRS, CDR2 YFSETQ. In nucleotides, the CDR3 is TGCGCCAGCAGCTCGTTCGCAGGGGAGGGGAACACTGAAGCTTTCTTT. It encodes CASSSFAGEGNTEAFF.

This chain uses TRBV6-1 with TRBJ2-3; D call uncertain. This CDR3 region has 15 residues. Germline loops: CDR1 MNHNS, CDR2 SASEGT. V gave up 3 bases and J gave up 3 bases, with 13 bases separating them. The CDR3: CASSDTVAATDTQYF. CDR3 DNA sequence: TGTGCCAGCAGTGATACGGTTGCAGCTACAGATACGCAGTATTTT.

This rearrangement joins TRBV7-9 to TRBJ2-1, with a possible D match to TRBD2 (6 bases). Trimming shortened V by 5 bases and J by 6 bases, and 17 bases separated the two germline ends. This CDR3 is built from 15 residues. The germline V gene has CDR1 SEHNR and CDR2 FQNEAQ (reference sequence). The CDR3 reads CASSPASVEVNEQFF. In DNA, the CDR3 is TGTGCCAGCAGCCCCGCTAGCGTGGAGGTCAATGAGCAGTTCTTC.